The 17 T cell receptor beta chains below were found in one sample sequenced in a study of blood T cells in healthy people across ages. With a J-beta primer mix and a sample-barcoded 5' primer, a second PCR ran about 6 to 11 cycles. TCRdb analysed the 5' RACE reads with MiXCR anew, one entry per CDR3 protein. The profile covers around 1,900,000 distinct CDR3 sequences, with about two fifths appearing a single time and 20% to 25% taken by the ten largest. Sequencing used blood. These TCRs come from a human donor in good health.

This clonotype has just one count. This sequence joins TRBV7-9 and TRBJ2-7; 8 bases agree with TRBD1. CDR3 length equals 16 residues. The germline V gene has CDR1 SEHNR and CDR2 FQNEAQ (reference sequence). J was trimmed by 4 bases and V by 0 bases; bases with no gene match: 8. The CDR3 reads CASSLAPRTGKYEQYF. The CDR3 region has the DNA TGTGCCAGCAGCTTAGCACCCCGGACAGGGAAGTACGAGCAGTACTTC.

The chain employs TRBV2 and TRBJ2-5, with 7 positions matching TRBD2. The V gene's germline CDR1 is SNHLY and CDR2 FYNNEI. V trimming: 3 bases; J trimming: 4 bases; junction bases outside the gene matches: 8. The CDR3 covers 15 residues. CDR3: CASSDKRGVGETQYF. The CDR3 DNA reads as TGTGCCAGCAGTGACAAACGGGGGGTAGGAGAGACCCAGTACTTC.

This clonotype was observed a single time. The J gene is TRBJ2-5, the V gene TRBV14; tentative D call: TRBD2 (6 bases). The germline CDR1 and CDR2 sequences are SGHDN and FVKESK. This CDR3 spans 15 amino acids. V was clipped by 4 bases and J by 5 bases, with 17 bases between them. CDR3 protein: CASSRFSGGSETQYF. The CDR3 nucleotides read TGTGCCAGCAGCCGTTTCTCCGGGGGATCGGAGACCCAGTACTTC.

V is TRBV29-1 and J is TRBJ1-5, with D tentatively TRBD1 (6 bases). Germline-derived CDR1 and CDR2 are SQVTM and ANQGSEA. Trimming took off 7 bases at V and 6 bases at J, with 16 bases between the two ends. CDR3 size: 13 residues. The CDR3 sequence is CSGSQGRGQPQHF. The CDR3 DNA reads TGCAGCGGGTCCCAGGGGCGGGGTCAGCCCCAGCATTTT.

This clonotype has a single count. The chain is built from TRBV5-1 and TRBJ2-5; D is tentatively TRBD1 or TRBD2 (5 bases each). Germline CDR1 is SGHRS and CDR2 is YFSETQ. Trimming removed 4 bases from V and 11 bases from J, with 24 bases in between. The CDR3 totals 15 residues. The CDR3 sequence is CASSPLLGTNNEQYF. The DNA of the CDR3 is TGCGCCAGCAGCCCACTCCTGGGGACGAACAATGAGCAGTACTTC.

The chain carries TRBV4-3 and TRBJ1-5, with 9 bases aligning to TRBD1. V trimming: 0 bases; J trimming: 4 bases; junction bases outside the gene matches: 4. The CDR3 length is 16 residues. CDR1 LGHNA and CDR2 YSLEER come from the germline V gene. CDR3 in amino acids: CASSQERTGANQPQHF. The CDR3 DNA is TGCGCCAGCAGCCAAGAGAGGACAGGGGCGAATCAGCCCCAGCATTTT.

This clonotype came up a few times. V is TRBV9 and J is TRBJ2-6; D is possibly TRBD1 or TRBD2 (5 bases each). In germline, CDR1 is SGDLS, CDR2 YYNGEE. The CDR3 spans 16 residues. V lost 0 bases and J lost 2, with 9 bases in between. The CDR3 DNA reads TGTGCCAGCAGCGTAGTTCTGGGGGCTGGGGCCAACGTCCTGACTTTC. Protein sequence: CASSVVLGAGANVLTF.

This clonotype was picked up a small number of times. The genes are TRBV2 and TRBJ2-3; D may be TRBD1 or TRBD2 (5 bases each). The germline CDR1 and CDR2 sequences are SNHLY and FYNNEI. V was shortened by 7 bases and J by 1 base, with 9 bases between the two germline ends. This CDR3 has 13 residues. The CDR3 here is CASNQGGTDTQYF. The CDR3 nucleotides read TGTGCCAGCAACCAGGGAGGCACAGATACGCAGTATTTT.

The chain has TRBV20-1 and TRBJ2-3; the D is unclear. CDR3 length: 13 residues. The germline CDR1 and CDR2 sequences are DFQATT and SNEGSKA (reference sequence). V lost 0 bases, J lost 3 bases, and 7 bases lay in between. CDR3 loop: CSARDPLTDTQYF. The CDR3 DNA reads as TGCAGTGCTAGAGATCCCTTGACAGATACGCAGTATTTT.

This clonotype has more than one count but fewer than ten. V gene TRBV7-2 combines with J gene TRBJ2-5; D gene uncertain. The CDR3 is 12 residues long. Germline CDR1 and CDR2: SGHTA and FQGNSA. Trimming took 5 bases from V and 8 from J, leaving 12 bases between them. As DNA, the CDR3 is TGTGCCAGCAGCCCCCCCGTTGGCACCCAGTACTTC. Encoded protein: CASSPPVGTQYF.

This clonotype has a handful of counts. This chain joins TRBV4-3 and TRBJ1-1, with D uncertain. With 4 bases removed from V and 1 base from J, the gap between germline ends came to 10 bases. Looked up from germline, CDR1 is LGHNA and CDR2 is YSLEER. The CDR3 totals 14 residues. In DNA, the CDR3 is TGCGCCAGCAGCCGAACGCACCAGAACACTGAAGCTTTCTTT. Translation: CASSRTHQNTEAFF.

This rearrangement joins TRBV7-9 to TRBJ2-5, with TRBD2 identical over 10 bases. This CDR3 is 18 amino acids long. CDR1 is SEHNR, CDR2 FQNEAQ, per germline (reference sequence). Trimming at V came to 2 bases and at J to 6 bases, leaving 15 bases not matched to a gene. This chain's CDR3 is CASSLPPSGGAFWKTQYF. CDR3 in DNA: TGTGCCAGCAGCTTACCGCCCAGCGGGGGGGCCTTTTGGAAGACCCAGTACTTC.

This sequence joins TRBV6-5 and TRBJ1-1; D is unresolved. Between the trimmed V and J ends, which lost 0 bases and 1 base, there was a span of 9 bases. In germline, CDR1 is MNHEY, CDR2 SVGAGI. This CDR3 comprises 15 residues. In DNA, the CDR3 is TGTGCCAGCAGTTACTCTCGGGAGGGGAACACTGAAGCTTTCTTT. Translating it yields CASSYSREGNTEAFF.

This clonotype was recorded a few times. The CDR3 sequence: CASSPRDRGGETQYF. The CDR3, as DNA: TGTGCCAGCAGCCCCCGGGACCGAGGCGGGGAGACCCAGTACTTC. The chain is built from TRBV7-9 and TRBJ2-5, with D perhaps matching TRBD1 or TRBD2 (5 bases each). The CDR3 extends over 15 amino acids. V was shortened by 5 bases and J by 5 bases, with 18 bases between the two germline ends. Germline V lookup: CDR1 SEHNR, CDR2 FQNEAQ (reference sequence).

There are a few counts of this clonotype. The rearrangement links TRBV29-1 to TRBJ2-5; 7 bases fit TRBD1. This CDR3 has 13 residues. CDR1 is SQVTM, CDR2 ANQGSEA, per germline. The J segment lost 4 bases and the V segment lost 3 bases, leaving 5 bases of the junction unmatched. CDR3: CSVDGQAGETQYF. Written as DNA, the CDR3 is TGCAGCGTTGATGGACAGGCAGGAGAGACCCAGTACTTC.

The chain recombines TRBV14 with TRBJ1-1; TRBD1 is a possible D gene (6 bases). V was shortened by 4 bases and J by 5 bases, with 17 bases between the two germline ends. The CDR3 runs 15 residues. Looked up from germline, CDR1 is SGHDN and CDR2 is FVKESK. The CDR3 protein is CASSPAFTGSTEAFF. The DNA of the CDR3 is TGTGCCAGCAGCCCGGCGTTCACAGGGAGTACTGAAGCTTTCTTT. The full variable domain, rest sourced from reference TRBV14 and TRBJ1-1, is EAGVTQFPSHSVIEKGQTVTLRCDPISGHDNLYWYRRVMGKEIKFLLHFVKESKQDESGMPNNRFLAERTGGTYSTLKVQPAELEDSGVYFCASSPAFTGSTEAFFGQGTRLTVV.

This clonotype was found a few times. The chain has TRBV20-1 and TRBJ2-1; 11 nucleotides line up with TRBD2. V dropped 0 bases and J dropped 6; count of bases not matched to a gene: 19. CDR1 and CDR2 from the germline V gene are DFQATT and SNEGSKA (reference sequence). CDR3 length: 20 residues. The DNA for the CDR3 is TGCAGTGCTAGAGATCCCTTTCTAGCGGGGGGACGAATTACCTGCAATGAGCAGTTCTTC. It codes for CSARDPFLAGGRITCNEQFF.